This is a list of T cell receptor beta chains from one sample in a study of CD8 T cells in Susac syndrome. Via MiXCR, TCRdb re-called the immunoSEQ multiplex PCR reads, giving one row per CDR3 protein. The sample has under 250,000 distinct CDR3 sequences, about 93% seen once. The specimen sequenced was CD4+ T cells from PBMCs. The receptors stem from a human donor with multiple sclerosis. Each CDR3 is given with its conserved first and last residue.

J gene | V gene | CDR3 length | CDR3 protein
TRBJ1-4 | TRBV3-1 | 17 | CASSAIQGGTGAEKLFF
TRBJ2-5 | TRBV5-4 | 14 | CASSYLAGGETQYF
TRBJ2-4 | TRBV7-2 | 16 | CASSPGPPLAKNIQYF
TRBJ1-5 | TRBV3-1 | 14 | CASGDRGSNQPQHF
TRBJ2-6 | TRBV30 | 18 | CACRILGQNWPGANVLTF
TRBJ2-5 | TRBV7-2 | 14 | CASSLEQGQETQYF
TRBJ1-6 | TRBV10-3 | 14 | CAISESAQGSPLHF
TRBJ1-2 | TRBV14 | 13 | CASTQGTAYGYTF
TRBJ1-5 | TRBV27 | 13 | CASSLQRFQPQHF
TRBJ1-3 | TRBV9 | 14 | CASSAGGGGNTIYF
TRBJ2-1 | TRBV24-1 | 16 | CATSGSRGNSYNEQFF
TRBJ1-4 | TRBV7-9 | 12 | CAGGAGDEKLFF
TRBJ2-7 | TRBV20-1 | 12 | CSADDRGYEQYF
TRBJ1-2 | TRBV20-1 | 16 | CSALDRDRVRDYGYTF
TRBJ1-2 | TRBV12-3/TRBV12-4 | 12 | CASSLAHYGYTF
TRBJ1-2 | TRBV2 | 15 | CASSLEVGGSSGYTF
TRBJ2-2 | TRBV10-3 | 15 | CAIRSKDQNTGELFF
TRBJ1-2 | TRBV29-1 | 14 | CSVDPRGTNYGYTF
TRBJ1-5 | TRBV12-3/TRBV12-4 | 13 | CASRRVSNQPQHF
TRBJ2-2 | TRBV5-6 | 16 | CASSLVGRETHGELFF
TRBJ2-6 | TRBV4-1 | 16 | CASSQIGGSGANVLTF
TRBJ1-4 | TRBV5-1 | 14 | CASSLMPGSEKLFF
TRBJ1-1 | TRBV4-1 | 16 | CASSPMGGGANTEAFF
TRBJ2-3 | TRBV29-1 | 14 | CSVEGHIGQSTQYF
TRBJ2-7 | TRBV5-1 | 14 | CASRELFASDEQYF
TRBJ1-1 | TRBV20-1 | 15 | CSARVREVKNTEAFF
TRBJ1-6 | TRBV4-1 | 15 | CASSPGQGNNSPLHF
TRBJ2-3 | TRBV5-1 | 16 | CASSLARQESTDTQYF
TRBJ1-5 | TRBV6-2/TRBV6-3 | 15 | CASNHNRGQNQPQHF
TRBJ1-4 | TRBV28 | 14 | CASRTFGGDEKLFF
TRBJ2-6 | TRBV7-9 | 18 | CASSSPGNAFSGANVLTF
TRBJ2-5 | TRBV18 | 15 | CASSLTAIPQETQYF